Below, one T cell receptor beta chain is given with its context. The target antigen is unknown. TCRdb's table, derived via immunoSEQ multiplex PCR, lists solely in-frame clones and lacks some. The sample has some 98,000 clones, roughly 84% seen once. This sample is drawn from a study of T cell responses to AZD1222 COVID-19 vaccine. Study-level background: Second-dose recipients at about 4 or about 12 weeks were treated as one pooled group. Regarding the study as a whole: Reports say nearly half of spike-specific TCRs go after unmutated variant regions. Vaccine-related CD4 TCRs covered spike, predominating at 160-218 and 743-854. Most donors were white British and more were female, and clonal diversity was possibly underestimated.

With 1 base removed from V and 4 bases from J, the gap between germline ends came to 17 bases. CDR1 is SGHDT, CDR2 YYEEEE, per germline. CDR3 length: 16 residues. The source was peripheral blood, collected on day 0 of AZD1222 vaccination. The rearrangement joins TRBV5-6 to TRBJ1-1; TRBD1 might be the D (5 bases). The sequence was collected from an adult in good health. In DNA form, the CDR3 reads TGTGCCAGCAGCTTGTGGGGACGTGGGTCGTTCACTGAAGCTTTCTTT. Translation gives CASSLWGRGSFTEAFF.